This T cell receptor (beta chain) was sequenced in a study of CD8 T cells in Susac syndrome (dated by TCRdb to the late 2010s). Concerning the study at large: Whether CD8+ T cell activation and differentiation in Susac syndrome was antigen driven was tested using repertoire sequencing. Study-level results and caveats: The number of individuals in the TCR sequencing and HLA analysis was recognized as being relatively small.

RNA was extracted with the RNeasy kit and roughly 0.45 to 1 ug was reverse transcribed using random hexamers. The immunoSEQ multiplex PCR assay, which covers 54 Vbeta and 13 Jbeta segments, was used to amplify TCR beta CDR3 regions. PCR amplification bias was corrected by using a synthetic template baseline for primer optimization and computational correction. The study's own analysis went as follows. Reads were assigned to V, D and J genes according to IMGT and analyzed in immunoSEQ Analyzer, with only productive sequences retained. Clonality was computed as one minus Shannon entropy normalized by log2 of the number of productive unique sequences. For each patient and control, public and private clones were evaluated among the 100 most prevalent clones. Susac-specific clones were defined as absent from healthy and MS cohorts, around 980 published viral clones and other ImmuneACCESS disease sequences. TCRdb ran its own pipeline on the public reads, namely fastp trimming at Q25 and MiXCR clone calling, and kept in-frame beta chains. Identical CDR3 proteins give one entry, which carries the most common genes and DNA. Here the V and J calls rest on TCRdb's processing, not on the authors' analysis. For this sample the table gives more than 100,000 distinct CDR3 sequences, of which 90% to 95% were detected only once. Of the sample, around 0.12% falls within the top ten clones.

Worth noting for this clonotype: No cognate antigen has been identified for it. Nothing much larger sits one base from this clone, and base qualities are not available.

The CDR3 runs 14 amino acids, cysteine and phenylalanine included. Here the CDR3 DNA is all that survives: 42 bases in frame from base 1. Per the germline V gene (reference sequence), LNHNV is the CDR1 and YYDKDF is the CDR2. V is clipped by 1 base and J by 6 bases, and the sequence between their germline boundaries is 13 bases long. High-throughput TCR beta sequencing profiled peripheral blood CD8+ and CD4+ T cells from healthy donors, Susac syndrome patients and multiple sclerosis patients. Healthy donors were included as age- and sex-matched controls. Bulk CD8+ and CD4+ T cells were purified by magnetic negative isolation, whereas CD8+ TEMRA cells were enriched by FACS. Blood was collected in EDTA tubes and processed within 24 hours, with PBMCs isolated through density gradient centrifugation. PBMCs intended for TCR sequencing were cryopreserved in liquid nitrogen and were subsequently thawed in a 37 degrees C water bath. A purity of at least 90% was achieved for sorted or isolated CD4+, CD8+ and CD8+ TEMRA cells.

The clonotype was recovered from a human donor in good health. The chain uses TRBV15 and TRBJ2-7; the D gene could be TRBD1 or TRBD2, each one agreeing over 5 bases. The sample comprised CD4+ T cells from PBMCs. In nucleotide form, the sequence is TGTGCCACCAGCAGAGCCGGGACGGGTCGCGAGCAGTACTTC. It encodes CATSRAGTGREQYF.